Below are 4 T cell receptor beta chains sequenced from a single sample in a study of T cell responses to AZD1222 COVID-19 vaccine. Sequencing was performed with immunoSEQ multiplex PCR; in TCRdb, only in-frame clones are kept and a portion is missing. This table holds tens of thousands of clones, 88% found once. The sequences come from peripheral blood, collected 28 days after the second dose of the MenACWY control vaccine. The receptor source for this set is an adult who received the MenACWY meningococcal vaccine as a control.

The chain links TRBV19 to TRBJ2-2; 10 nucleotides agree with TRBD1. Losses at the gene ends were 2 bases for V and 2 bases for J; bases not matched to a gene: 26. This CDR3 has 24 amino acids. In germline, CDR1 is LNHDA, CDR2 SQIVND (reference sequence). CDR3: CASSIRTGGDIWPKDSDNTGELFF. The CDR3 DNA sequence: TGTGCCAGTAGTATAAGGACAGGGGGTGATATTTGGCCAAAGGACTCCGATAACACCGGGGAGCTGTTTTTT.

In DNA form, the CDR3 reads TGCGCCAGCAGCTTGGTACCCCGACAGGATTCCTATGGCTACACCTTC. Translating it yields CASSLVPRQDSYGYTF. The chain is built from TRBV5-1 and TRBJ1-2, with TRBD1 as a possible D gene (6 bases). The CDR3 contains 16 residues. Trimming pared 0 bases from V and 4 bases from J, leaving 16 bases between. The V gene's germline CDR1 is SGHRS and CDR2 YFSETQ.

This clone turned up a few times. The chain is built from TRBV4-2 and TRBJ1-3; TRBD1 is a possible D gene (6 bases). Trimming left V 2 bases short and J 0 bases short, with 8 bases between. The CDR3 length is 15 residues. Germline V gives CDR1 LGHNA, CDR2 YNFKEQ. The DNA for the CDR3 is TGTGCCAGCAGCCAACAGGGGAACTCTGGAAACACCATATATTTT. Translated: CASSQQGNSGNTIYF.

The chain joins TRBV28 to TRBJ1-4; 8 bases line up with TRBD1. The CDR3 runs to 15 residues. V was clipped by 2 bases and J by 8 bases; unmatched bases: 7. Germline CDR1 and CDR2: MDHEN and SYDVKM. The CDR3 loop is CASSLMGTGGEKLFF. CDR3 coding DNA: TGTGCCAGCAGTTTAATGGGGACAGGCGGGGAAAAACTGTTTTTT.